This T cell receptor (beta chain) was sequenced during a study of T cells in Graves' hyperthyroidism and ophthalmopathy. Findings of the study overall: A 13 V-J signature model discriminated ophthalmopathy versus stable hyperthyroidism.

The germline V and J ends were trimmed by 1 base and 5 bases, with 14 bases remaining between them. This CDR3 is built from 15 residues. Germline V gene data show CDR1 as LNHDA and CDR2 as SQIVND (reference sequence). Remarks on this clonotype: What it binds is not known.

TCR beta CDR3 regions were amplified from RNA. The primer set for the first-round RT-PCR of the TCR CDR3 was HTBI. Via MiXCR, TCRdb re-called the multiplex PCR reads, giving one row per CDR3 protein. The sample shows some 360,000 distinct CDR3 sequences, approximately 13% of them seen only once. Reasons for excluding patients were uncontrolled infection, other autoimmune disease, pregnancy or lactation. In making diagnoses, clinical symptoms, serum thyroxine and TRAb, thyroid ultrasound and orbital computed tomography were all used. The PBMCs were taken from about 10 ml of fresh peripheral blood. The source of this sequence is a woman in her fifties or sixties with Graves' hyperthyroidism. The V and J genes are TRBV19 and TRBJ2-5; unclear D gene. The sample taken for sequencing was blood. CDR3 DNA sequence: TGTGCCAGTAGTATAGGGATAGCTCTGGCGGAGACCCAGTACTTC. Its protein is CASSIGIALAETQYF. Combining the CDR3 with reference TRBV19 and TRBJ2-5 gives the whole variable domain DGGITQSPKYLFRKEGQNVTLSCEQNLNHDAMYWYRQDPGQGLRLIYYSQIVNDFQKGDIAEGYSVSREKKESFPLTVTSAQKNPTAFYLCASSIGIALAETQYFGPGTRLLVL.